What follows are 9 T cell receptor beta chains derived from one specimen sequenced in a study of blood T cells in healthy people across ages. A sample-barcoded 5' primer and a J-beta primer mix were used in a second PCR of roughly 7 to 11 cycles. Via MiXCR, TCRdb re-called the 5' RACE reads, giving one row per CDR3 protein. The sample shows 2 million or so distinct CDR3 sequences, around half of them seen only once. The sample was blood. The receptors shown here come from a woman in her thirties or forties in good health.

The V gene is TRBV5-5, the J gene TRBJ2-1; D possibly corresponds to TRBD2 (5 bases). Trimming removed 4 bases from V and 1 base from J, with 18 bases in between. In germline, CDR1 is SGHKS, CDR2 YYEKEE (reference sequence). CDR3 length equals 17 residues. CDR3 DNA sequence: TGTGCCAGCAGCCCCCCGACGGGCGGGCTATCCTACAATGAGCAGTTCTTC. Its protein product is CASSPPTGGLSYNEQFF.

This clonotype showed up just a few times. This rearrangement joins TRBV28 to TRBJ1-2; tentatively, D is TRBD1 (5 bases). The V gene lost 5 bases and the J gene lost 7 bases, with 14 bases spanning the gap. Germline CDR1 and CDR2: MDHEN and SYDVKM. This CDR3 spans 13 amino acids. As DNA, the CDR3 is TGTGCCAGCAGTCCGCGGGAGGGGTCTGGCTACACCTTC. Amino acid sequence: CASSPREGSGYTF.

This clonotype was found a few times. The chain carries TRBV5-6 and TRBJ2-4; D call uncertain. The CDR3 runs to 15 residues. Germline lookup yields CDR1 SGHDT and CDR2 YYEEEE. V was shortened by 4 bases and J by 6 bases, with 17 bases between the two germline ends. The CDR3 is CASSPGPGPGNIQYF. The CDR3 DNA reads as TGTGCCAGCAGCCCGGGCCCCGGGCCCGGAAACATTCAGTACTTC.

CDR3 protein: CASSPLGQGELTQYF. The CDR3 DNA is TGTGCCAGCAGCCCACTGGGACAGGGGGAATTGACCCAGTACTTC. The V gene is TRBV7-9, the J gene TRBJ2-5; 11 nucleotides line up with TRBD1. Germline V gene data show CDR1 as SEHNR and CDR2 as FQNEAQ (reference sequence). The J segment lost 7 bases and the V segment lost 5 bases, leaving 9 bases of the junction unmatched. This CDR3 contains 15 residues.

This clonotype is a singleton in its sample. The CDR3 nucleotides are TGCGCCAGCAGCCCGGACAGGGGGAACAATGGCTACACCTTC. It is translated as CASSPDRGNNGYTF. The V and J genes are TRBV5-1 and TRBJ1-2; TRBD1 matches 10 bases. The CDR3 extends over 14 amino acids. V was pared by 4 bases and J by 6 bases, with 6 bases of the junction left unmatched. CDR1 and CDR2 from the germline V gene are SGHRS and YFSETQ.

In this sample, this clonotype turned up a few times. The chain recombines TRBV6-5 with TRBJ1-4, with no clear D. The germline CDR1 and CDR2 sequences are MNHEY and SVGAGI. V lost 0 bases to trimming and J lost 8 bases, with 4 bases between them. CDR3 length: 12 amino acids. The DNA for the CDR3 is TGTGCCAGCAGTTACTCGAGAGAAAAACTGTTTTTT. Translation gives CASSYSREKLFF.

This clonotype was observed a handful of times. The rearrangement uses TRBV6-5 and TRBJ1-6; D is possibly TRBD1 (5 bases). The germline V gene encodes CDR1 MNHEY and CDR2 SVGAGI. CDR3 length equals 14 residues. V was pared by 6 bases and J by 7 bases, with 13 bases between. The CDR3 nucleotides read TGTGCCAGCAGGACCGGGACGGCGAATTCACCCCTCCACTTT. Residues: CASRTGTANSPLHF.

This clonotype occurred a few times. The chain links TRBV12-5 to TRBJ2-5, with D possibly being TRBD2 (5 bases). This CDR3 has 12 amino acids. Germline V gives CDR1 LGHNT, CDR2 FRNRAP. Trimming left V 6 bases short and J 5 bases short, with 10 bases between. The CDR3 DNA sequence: TGTGCTAGTGGAGCGGACTGGGAGACCCAGTACTTC. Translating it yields CASGADWETQYF.

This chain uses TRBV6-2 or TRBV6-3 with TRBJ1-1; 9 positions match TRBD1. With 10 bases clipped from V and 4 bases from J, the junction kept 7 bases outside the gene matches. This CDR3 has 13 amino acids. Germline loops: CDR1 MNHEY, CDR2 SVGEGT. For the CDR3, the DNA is TGTGCCACCCGAGGGACAGGGCTCACTGAAGCTTTCTTT. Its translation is CATRGTGLTEAFF.